This T cell receptor beta chain comes out of a study of coeliac disease. Study outcomes and limitations: Few TRB amino acid sequences were shared between samples; most were unique. Active celiac intraepithelial and lamina propria samples had lower TRB and TRG clonality than control samples.

The protocol was immunoSEQ multiplex PCR, while the TCRdb copy is restricted to in-frame clones and leaves out a portion. This table holds a few thousand clones, 60% to 70% found once. This CDR3 region has 14 residues. Germline V gene sequence: CDR1 LNHNV, CDR2 YYDKDF (reference sequence). Notes on this clone: What it recognizes is unknown.

Sequencing used intraepithelial lymphocytes from the gut. The TCR originated in a man aged 70 or older with active celiac disease. The genes are TRBV15 and TRBJ2-5; TRBD1 matches 9 bases. The J call is uncertain, as TRBJ2-7 better fits the DNA end. The CDR3 nucleotides read TGTGCCACCAGCTGGACAGGGGAGACCGACGAGCAGTACTTC. Translating it yields CATSWTGETDEQYF.